One sample yielded the 15 T cell receptor beta chains listed below, sequenced in a study of blood T cells in healthy people across ages. Sample-barcoded 5' priming and a J-beta primer mix drove a second PCR of 7 to 11 cycles. TCRdb re-analysed the 5' RACE reads in MiXCR, keeping a single row per CDR3 protein. The repertoire holds over a million distinct CDR3 sequences, with 35% to 45% as singletons. The sequenced material came from blood. The receptors originated from a young woman in good health.

To note about this clonotype: A much bigger clone sits one base away, suggesting this may be a read error. The V and J genes are TRBV20-1 and TRBJ2-1, with a tentative D call TRBD2 (7 bases). The end of the DNA is better explained by TRBJ2-7, so the J call may be wrong. The CDR3 totals 12 residues. Looked up from germline, CDR1 is DFQATT and CDR2 is SNEGSKA (reference sequence). CDR3 residues: CSTRGAYNEQYF. The CDR3 DNA reads as TGCAGTACTCGGGGGGCCTACAATGAGCAGTACTTC.

The chain joins TRBV20-1 to TRBJ2-7, with a tentative D call TRBD1 (5 bases). This CDR3 comprises 12 residues. V lost 6 bases and J 7 bases, leaving 16 bases between the germline ends. The germline V gene has CDR1 DFQATT and CDR2 SNEGSKA (reference sequence). CDR3 region: CSAPGRYNEQYF. The CDR3 bases are TGCAGTGCCCCAGGGCGCTACAATGAGCAGTACTTC.

The chain combines TRBV6-2 or TRBV6-3 with TRBJ2-1, with a possible D match to TRBD1 (5 bases). Germline V CDR1 and CDR2: MNHEY, SVGEGT. Trimming took off 4 bases at V and 12 bases at J, with 19 bases between the two ends. This CDR3 spans 14 amino acids. The CDR3 sequence is CASSSRVLIRGQFF. DNA for the CDR3: TGTGCCAGCAGTTCCAGGGTCCTAATACGTGGGCAGTTCTTC.

The rearrangement uses TRBV6-1 and TRBJ1-5; D gene ambiguous. The V end lost 7 bases, the J end lost 3 bases, and 10 bases lay between the germline ends. The CDR3 loop spans 13 amino acids. Germline CDR1 reads MNHNS; CDR2 reads SASEGT. The CDR3 nucleotides read TGTGCCAGCACCATAGGGCTCAATCAGCCCCAGCATTTT. Encoded protein: CASTIGLNQPQHF.

This clonotype was seen a handful of times. This chain joins TRBV24-1 and TRBJ2-1; D ambiguous. Germline V gene lookup returns CDR1 KGHDR and CDR2 SFDVKD. The V end was cut by 10 bases, the J end by 6 bases, with 9 bases between. The CDR3 runs to 11 residues. CDR3 region: CATGSVNEQFF. DNA of the CDR3: TGTGCCACGGGTAGTGTCAATGAGCAGTTCTTC.

This clonotype was detected only once. A much more abundant neighbour one base away suggests this may be a read error. This chain uses TRBV27 with TRBJ2-1, with D perhaps assigned TRBD1 or TRBD2 (6 bases each). Trimming removed 2 bases at V and 9 bases at J, with 17 bases between. The germline V gene encodes CDR1 MNHEY and CDR2 SMNVEV (reference sequence). The CDR3 loop spans 15 amino acids. As DNA, the CDR3 is TGTGCCAGCAGTTTAGCCTTAGGGGGGCACCCTGAGCAGTTCTTC. Its translation is CASSLALGGHPEQFF.

The V and J genes are TRBV29-1 and TRBJ2-1; 11 positions match TRBD2. The CDR3 runs 17 residues. The germline V gene encodes CDR1 SQVTM and CDR2 ANQGSEA. Trimming took 7 bases from V and 0 from J; bases not matched to a gene: 11. The CDR3: CSAAASGRSHSYNEQFF. In DNA form, the CDR3 reads TGCAGCGCTGCCGCTAGCGGGAGGTCCCACTCCTACAATGAGCAGTTCTTC.

This chain connects TRBV7-8 to TRBJ1-1, with D perhaps matching TRBD1 (6 bases). Germline CDR1 reads SGHVS; CDR2 reads FQNEAQ. V was cut by 4 bases and J by 1 base, with 10 bases left in between. This CDR3 is built from 14 residues. The DNA for the CDR3 is TGTGCCAGCAGCTACGTGACAGGGAACACTGAAGCTTTCTTT. Protein product: CASSYVTGNTEAFF.

This clonotype turned up a few times. CDR3 nucleotides: TGCAGCGCTCCGGGACACCTGAACACCGGGGAGCTGTTTTTT. Translating it yields CSAPGHLNTGELFF. The chain carries TRBV29-1 and TRBJ2-2; perhaps TRBD1 as D (6 bases). Germline CDR1 SQVTM, CDR2 ANQGSEA. The CDR3 runs 14 residues. Trimming left V 7 bases short and J 1 base short, with 13 bases between.

This clonotype was seen only once. The chain combines TRBV4-3 with TRBJ2-7, with TRBD2 matching over 10 bases. This CDR3 has 15 amino acids. From germline, CDR1 is LGHNA and CDR2 YSLEER. The V and J ends lost 8 bases and 1 base, in that order; junction bases with no gene match: 8. The CDR3 is CASGPGTSASYEQYF. CDR3 coding DNA: TGCGCCAGCGGACCAGGGACTAGCGCGTCCTACGAGCAGTACTTC.

Only a few counts were recorded for this clonotype. In nucleotides, the CDR3 is TGTGCCAGCAGCTTTCCTCGGGACAGCACTGAAGCTTTCTTT. Translated: CASSFPRDSTEAFF. V gene TRBV7-9 combines with J gene TRBJ1-1, with 7 bases fitting TRBD1. This CDR3 contains 14 residues. After removal of 3 bases from V and 4 bases from J, the junction contained 5 bases not matched to a gene. The germline V gene encodes CDR1 SEHNR and CDR2 FQNEAQ (reference sequence).

This clonotype occurred once. The chain recombines TRBV7-2 with TRBJ1-2; D ambiguous. V was clipped by 5 bases and J by 5 bases, with 15 bases between them. The CDR3 contains 14 residues. Germline assignment: CDR1 SGHTA and CDR2 FQGNSA. The CDR3: CASSPRTVTYGYTF. Here the CDR3 DNA reads TGTGCCAGCAGCCCCAGGACGGTCACTTATGGCTACACCTTC. The variable domain in full, completed from reference TRBV7-2 and TRBJ1-2, reads GAGVSQSPSNKVTEKGKDVELRCDPISGHTALYWYRQSLGQGLEFLIYFQGNSAPDKSGLPSDRFSAERTGGSVSTLTIQRTQQEDSAVYLCASSPRTVTYGYTFGSGTRLTVV.

This clonotype was counted between two and nine times. This sequence joins TRBV5-1 and TRBJ2-5; no clear D. V lost 4 bases and J lost 2, with 12 bases in between. Germline assignment: CDR1 SGHRS and CDR2 YFSETQ. This CDR3 is built from 14 residues. The chain's CDR3 is CASSESGLQETQYF. In nucleotides, the CDR3 is TGCGCCAGCAGCGAATCTGGTTTACAAGAGACCCAGTACTTC.

V is TRBV5-6 and J is TRBJ2-1, with TRBD1 matching over 10 bases. CDR3 length: 16 amino acids. CDR1 and CDR2 (germline): SGHDT, YYEEEE. Unmatched junction bases numbered 8, after V lost 5 bases and J lost 3 bases. The CDR3 spells CASRWGTGAYYNEQFF. The CDR3 DNA reads as TGTGCCAGCAGGTGGGGGACAGGGGCCTACTACAATGAGCAGTTCTTC.

This clonotype turned up a few times. The genes are TRBV6-5 and TRBJ1-6, with 9 nucleotides matching TRBD1. In germline, CDR1 is MNHEY, CDR2 SVGAGI. The CDR3 spans 16 residues. J gave up 7 bases and V 6 bases, and 10 bases lay outside the gene matches. The chain's CDR3 is CASSHGDRAYNSPLHF. DNA of the CDR3: TGTGCCAGCAGCCACGGGGACAGGGCATACAATTCACCCCTCCACTTT.